A selection of T cell receptor beta chains follows, all from one sample in a study of blood T cell dynamics during melanoma immunotherapy. This table comes from immunoSEQ multiplex PCR, and its TCRdb copy is limited to in-frame clones, with some not included. The table lists approximately 25,000 clones, approximately 88% of them singletons, with 3.5% to 6% in the top ten. The sequencing here drew on blood, taken from a patient treated with checkpoint blockade. These TCRs come from a human donor with melanoma. The CDR3 runs from the conserved cysteine through the conserved F or W. D genes are given only for firm matches. Expanded clones are given a class, and other clones once, few, many or no size at all.

D gene: NA; clone size: NA; V gene: TRBV7-2; J gene: TRBJ2-7; CDR3 protein: CASSLSGGYEQYF; CDR3 DNA: TGTGCCAGCAGCCTCTCCGGCGGCTACGAGCAGTACTTC
D gene: NA; clone size: few; V gene: TRBV11-2; J gene: TRBJ1-4; CDR3 protein: CASSLGPTNEKLFF; CDR3 DNA: TGTGCCAGCAGCTTAGGCCCAACTAATGAAAAACTGTTTTTT
D gene: NA; clone size: NA; V gene: TRBV5-8; J gene: TRBJ1-2; CDR3 protein: CASTSSRNYGYTF; CDR3 DNA: TGTGCCAGCACCTCTTCGAGAAACTATGGCTACACCTTC
D gene: TRBD1; clone size: few; V gene: TRBV5-1; J gene: TRBJ1-2; CDR3 protein: CASSRTGGNYGYTF; CDR3 DNA: TGCGCCAGCAGCCGGACAGGCGGAAACTATGGCTACACCTTC
D gene: TRBD2; clone size: NA; V gene: TRBV13; J gene: TRBJ2-5; CDR3 protein: CASSLSPSGQETQYF; CDR3 DNA: TGTGCCAGCAGCCTGTCCCCTAGCGGACAAGAGACCCAGTACTTC
D gene: TRBD2; clone size: NA; V gene: TRBV19; J gene: TRBJ2-1; CDR3 protein: CASSTGLTGGKKQFF; CDR3 DNA: TGTGCCAGTAGTACCGGACTAACGGGGGGGAAGAAGCAGTTCTTC
D gene: TRBD1; clone size: NA; V gene: TRBV5-1; J gene: TRBJ1-2; CDR3 protein: CASSSRTGMGYGYTF; CDR3 DNA: TGCGCCAGCAGCTCCCGGACAGGGATGGGCTATGGCTACACCTTC
D gene: NA; clone size: NA; V gene: TRBV5-1; J gene: TRBJ2-1; CDR3 protein: CASRLGLFNEQFF; CDR3 DNA: TGCGCCAGCAGATTGGGACTTTTCAATGAGCAGTTCTTC
D gene: TRBD1; clone size: few; V gene: TRBV13; J gene: TRBJ2-1; CDR3 protein: CASSSGMGQGGYNEQFF; CDR3 DNA: TGTGCCAGCAGCTCCGGGATGGGACAGGGGGGTTACAATGAGCAGTTCTTC
D gene: NA; clone size: NA; V gene: TRBV18; J gene: TRBJ2-2; CDR3 protein: CASSLTTGFRTGELFF; CDR3 DNA: TGTGCCAGCTCCCTTACTACAGGGTTTCGCACCGGGGAGCTGTTTTTT
D gene: TRBD2; clone size: NA; V gene: TRBV27; J gene: TRBJ2-3; CDR3 protein: CASRLAGSRPDTQYF; CDR3 DNA: TGTGCCAGCAGGTTAGCGGGGTCCCGCCCAGATACGCAGTATTTT
D gene: NA; clone size: once; V gene: TRBV15; J gene: TRBJ2-7; CDR3 protein: CATSRGRGLLSEQYF; CDR3 DNA: TGTGCCACCAGCAGAGGTCGTGGCCTCTTGAGCGAGCAGTACTTC
D gene: NA; clone size: NA; V gene: TRBV7-9; J gene: TRBJ2-1; CDR3 protein: CASSPRDPPGEQFF; CDR3 DNA: TGTGCCAGCAGCCCACGGGACCCCCCTGGAGAGCAGTTCTTC
D gene: TRBD1; clone size: NA; V gene: TRBV5-8; J gene: TRBJ1-1; CDR3 protein: CASSPTGAEAFF; CDR3 DNA: TGTGCCAGCAGCCCGACAGGGGCTGAAGCTTTCTTT
D gene: TRBD2; clone size: NA; V gene: TRBV19; J gene: TRBJ2-1; CDR3 protein: CASSMGLYSYNEQFF; CDR3 DNA: TGTGCCAGTAGTATGGGACTATATTCCTACAATGAGCAGTTCTTC
D gene: TRBD1; clone size: once; V gene: TRBV5-4; J gene: TRBJ1-1; CDR3 protein: CASSLRDRMNTEAFF; CDR3 DNA: TGTGCCAGCAGCTTGAGGGACAGAATGAACACTGAAGCTTTCTTT
D gene: NA; clone size: NA; V gene: TRBV21-1; J gene: TRBJ1-6; CDR3 protein: CASSSWEDRGNSPLHF; CDR3 DNA: TGTGCCAGCAGCAGTTGGGAGGACAGGGGGAATTCACCCCTCCACTTT
D gene: NA; clone size: NA; V gene: TRBV2; J gene: TRBJ2-1; CDR3 protein: CASTYSTEQFF; CDR3 DNA: TGTGCCAGCACCTATTCCACTGAGCAGTTCTTC
D gene: TRBD1; clone size: NA; V gene: TRBV5-1; J gene: TRBJ1-3; CDR3 protein: CASSLGDSPYSGNTIYF; CDR3 DNA: TGCGCCAGCAGCTTGGGGGACAGCCCCTACTCTGGAAACACCATATATTTT
D gene: TRBD1; clone size: few; V gene: TRBV5-5; J gene: TRBJ2-7; CDR3 protein: CASSPARTGRYEQYF; CDR3 DNA: TGTGCCAGCAGCCCCGCTAGGACAGGGCGCTACGAGCAGTACTTC
D gene: TRBD1; clone size: NA; V gene: TRBV28; J gene: TRBJ1-4; CDR3 protein: CASEGTGDGEKLFF; CDR3 DNA: TGTGCCAGCGAGGGAACAGGGGACGGTGAAAAACTGTTTTTT
D gene: NA; clone size: NA; V gene: TRBV4-1; J gene: TRBJ2-7; CDR3 protein: CASSQGSSYEQYF; CDR3 DNA: TGCGCCAGCAGCCAAGGGAGCTCCTACGAGCAGTACTTC
D gene: NA; clone size: NA; V gene: TRBV7-9; J gene: TRBJ2-1; CDR3 protein: CASSSRDWQFF; CDR3 DNA: TGTGCCAGCAGCTCGAGGGACTGGCAGTTCTTC
D gene: NA; clone size: NA; V gene: TRBV5-6; J gene: TRBJ2-7; CDR3 protein: CASSRRVSGEQYF; CDR3 DNA: TGTGCCAGCAGCCGGAGGGTATCGGGGGAGCAGTACTTC
D gene: NA; clone size: NA; V gene: TRBV7-6; J gene: TRBJ1-2; CDR3 protein: CASSPTGNNYGYTF; CDR3 DNA: TGTGCCAGCAGCCCCACAGGGAACAACTATGGCTACACCTTC
D gene: NA; clone size: NA; V gene: TRBV10-3; J gene: TRBJ2-3; CDR3 protein: CAIRGDSTDTQYF; CDR3 DNA: TGTGCCATCAGGGGGGACAGCACAGATACGCAGTATTTT
D gene: NA; clone size: NA; V gene: TRBV6-4; J gene: TRBJ1-3; CDR3 protein: CASSTDGNSSGNTIYF; CDR3 DNA: TGTGCCAGCAGTACTGACGGCAACTCCTCTGGAAACACCATATATTTT